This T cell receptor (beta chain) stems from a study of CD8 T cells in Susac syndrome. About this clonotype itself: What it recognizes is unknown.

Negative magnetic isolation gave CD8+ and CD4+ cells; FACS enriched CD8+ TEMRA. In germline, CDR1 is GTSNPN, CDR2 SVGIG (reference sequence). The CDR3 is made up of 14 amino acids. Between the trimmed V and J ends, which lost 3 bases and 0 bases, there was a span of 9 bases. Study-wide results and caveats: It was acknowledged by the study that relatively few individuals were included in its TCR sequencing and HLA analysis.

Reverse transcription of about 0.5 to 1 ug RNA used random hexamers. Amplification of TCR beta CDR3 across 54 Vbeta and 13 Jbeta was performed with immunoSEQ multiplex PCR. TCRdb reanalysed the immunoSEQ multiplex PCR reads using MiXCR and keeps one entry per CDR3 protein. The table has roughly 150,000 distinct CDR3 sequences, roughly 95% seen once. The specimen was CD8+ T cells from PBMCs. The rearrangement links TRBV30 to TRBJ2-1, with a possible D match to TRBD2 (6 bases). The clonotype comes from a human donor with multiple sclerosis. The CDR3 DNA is TGTGCCTGGAGGCGGGGAAGCTCCTACAATGAGCAGTTCTTC. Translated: CAWRRGSSYNEQFF. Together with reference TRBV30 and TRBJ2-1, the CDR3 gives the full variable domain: SQTIHQWPATLVQPVGSPLSLECTVEGTSNPNLYWYRQAAGRGLQLLFYSVGIGQISSEVPQNLSASRPQDRQFILSSKKLLLSDSGFYLCAWRRGSSYNEQFFGPGTRLTVL.